This entry lists 28 T cell receptor beta chains sequenced from one sample in a study of T cell responses to AZD1222 COVID-19 vaccine. The repertoire was sequenced with immunoSEQ multiplex PCR; TCRdb's copy has only in-frame clones and lacks some. The table shows around 120,000 clones, with around 88% occurring only once. Sequences were derived from peripheral blood, sampled 28 days after the second AZD1222 dose. Receptors originate from an adult who received the AZD1222 COVID-19 vaccine.

The V and J genes are TRBV19 and TRBJ1-1; D perhaps matches TRBD1 (6 bases). The CDR3 spans 18 residues. Looked up from germline, CDR1 is LNHDA and CDR2 is SQIVND (reference sequence). Between the trimmed V and J ends, which lost 7 bases and 3 bases, there was a span of 27 bases. The CDR3 spells CASTKHPGGGGEDTEAFF. The CDR3 region has the DNA TGTGCCAGTACCAAACACCCGGGAGGGGGGGGAGAGGACACTGAAGCTTTCTTT.

In its sample, this clone was seen once. This rearrangement joins TRBV9 to TRBJ1-2; possibly TRBD1 for D (6 bases). The V and J ends lost 0 bases and 4 bases respectively, with 13 bases between them. Germline values: CDR1 SGDLS, CDR2 YYNGEE. The CDR3 spans 15 residues. DNA for the CDR3: TGTGCCAGCAGCGTAGATGCAGGGGCATCCTATGGCTACACCTTC. Encoded protein: CASSVDAGASYGYTF. The complete variable domain, with remaining parts taken from reference TRBV9 and TRBJ1-2, reads DSGVTQTPKHLITATGQRVTLRCSPRSGDLSVYWYQQSLDQGLQFLIQYYNGEERAKGNILERFSAQQFPDLHSELNLSSLELGDSALYFCASSVDAGASYGYTFGSGTRLTVV.

This clone showed up just once. This chain links TRBV7-3 with TRBJ2-5; 9 bases fit TRBD2. The ends lost 1 base at V and 5 bases at J; junction bases unmatched: 5. Germline V CDR1 and CDR2: SGHTA, FQGTGA. CDR3 size: 15 residues. The CDR3 nucleotides are TGTGCCAGCAGCTTAAAGCGGGGGGCACGGGAGACCCAGTACTTC. It translates to CASSLKRGARETQYF.

This sequence joins TRBV4-1 and TRBJ1-1, with no clear D. The V gene's germline CDR1 is MGHRA and CDR2 YSYEKL. The V end was cut by 0 bases, the J end by 0 bases, with 14 bases between. The CDR3 loop spans 17 amino acids. CDR3 DNA sequence: TGCGCCAGCAGCCAAGATTCTGACACCTTAATGAACACTGAAGCTTTCTTT. Amino acids: CASSQDSDTLMNTEAFF.

The chain links TRBV7-9 to TRBJ1-1; TRBD1 is a possible D gene (5 bases). Germline lookup yields CDR1 SEHNR and CDR2 FQNEAQ (reference sequence). This CDR3 spans 16 amino acids. V shed 5 bases and J shed 4 bases, with 20 bases lying between them. This CDR3 is CASSGLGQSDFTEAFF. CDR3 DNA: TGTGCCAGCAGCGGACTGGGGCAGAGCGATTTCACTGAAGCTTTCTTT.

This chain connects TRBV7-3 to TRBJ2-3; 9 bases are a match to TRBD2. Unmatched junction bases numbered 6, after V lost 6 bases and J lost 5 bases. The CDR3 is made up of 14 amino acids. Looked up from germline, CDR1 is SGHTA and CDR2 is FQGTGA. In DNA, the CDR3 is TGTGCCAGCAGTAGCGGGGGCAGGGTAGATACGCAGTATTTT. The encoded protein is CASSSGGRVDTQYF.

The chain joins TRBV5-6 to TRBJ1-5; D unclear. Germline V gene data show CDR1 as SGHDT and CDR2 as YYEEEE. CDR3 length: 15 amino acids. V shed 4 bases and J shed 0 bases, with 11 bases lying between them. The CDR3 DNA reads as TGTGCCAGCAGCGTCGGCGGTGGTAGCAATCAGCCCCAGCATTTT. Translation gives CASSVGGGSNQPQHF.

The gene calls are TRBV6-5 and TRBJ2-7; no definite D call. The CDR3 consists of 16 residues. Trimming cost V 0 bases and J 1 base, with 13 bases left between them. CDR1 MNHEY and CDR2 SVGAGI come from the germline V gene. The chain's CDR3 is CASSYSSGVVSYEQYF. CDR3 in DNA: TGTGCCAGCAGTTACTCATCTGGGGTTGTGTCCTACGAGCAGTACTTC.

The chain recombines TRBV6-5 with TRBJ1-4; 7 bases match TRBD1. The CDR3 has 15 residues. The junction had 8 bases not matched to a gene; V was cut back by 6 bases and J by 4 bases. Germline-derived CDR1 and CDR2 are MNHEY and SVGAGI. The DNA for the CDR3 is TGTGCCAGCAGCGATCGGGACAGTATTAATGAAAAACTGTTTTTT. It is translated as CASSDRDSINEKLFF.

The rearrangement links TRBV14 to TRBJ2-2; weak D call: TRBD1 (5 bases). This CDR3 is 12 amino acids long. Per the germline V gene, CDR1 is SGHDN and CDR2 is FVKESK. Trimming removed 1 base from V and 13 bases from J, with 10 bases in between. The CDR3 protein is CASSQAGLWLFF. As DNA, the CDR3 is TGTGCCAGCAGCCAAGCAGGGCTGTGGCTGTTTTTT.

The chain employs TRBV3-1 (or the pseudogene TRBV3-2) and TRBJ2-3, with D perhaps TRBD1 (5 bases). From germline, CDR1 is LGHDT and CDR2 YNNKEL (reference sequence). CDR3 size: 13 residues. The V end lost 2 bases, the J end lost 3 bases, and 6 bases lay between the germline ends. CDR3 loop: CASSQQGTDTQYF. CDR3 coding DNA: TGTGCCAGCAGCCAACAGGGAACAGATACGCAGTATTTT.

The chain has TRBV3-1 (or the pseudogene TRBV3-2) and TRBJ2-1; 7 bases line up with TRBD2. Germline CDR1 is LGHDT and CDR2 is YNNKEL (reference sequence). V was clipped by 0 bases and J by 6 bases; unmatched bases: 2. The CDR3 contains 14 residues. CDR3: CASSQEGGVNEQFF. The CDR3 nucleotides are TGTGCCAGCAGCCAAGAGGGGGGGGTCAATGAGCAGTTCTTC.

The chain recombines TRBV19 with TRBJ2-7, with 13 bases aligning to TRBD2. Trimming took 5 bases from V and 1 from J; bases not matched to a gene: 5. Germline CDR1 reads LNHDA; CDR2 reads SQIVND (reference sequence). The CDR3 consists of 16 residues. The CDR3 DNA reads TGTGCCAGTAGTGGGAGACTAGCGGGAGGTTCCTACGAGCAGTACTTC. Its translation is CASSGRLAGGSYEQYF.

The chain combines TRBV6-5 with TRBJ1-3; D might be TRBD1 (6 bases). Germline V gene sequence: CDR1 MNHEY, CDR2 SVGAGI. This CDR3 has 14 amino acids. V was trimmed by 6 bases and J by 2 bases, leaving 11 bases between them. CDR3: CASSTDRTGNTIYF. Written as DNA, the CDR3 is TGTGCCAGCAGCACGGACAGAACTGGAAACACCATATATTTT.

This chain connects TRBV6-2 or TRBV6-3 to TRBJ2-5, with 8 bases lining up with TRBD2. Germline CDR1 MNHEY, CDR2 SVGEGT. V lost 5 bases, J lost 1 base, and 9 bases stayed unmatched. This CDR3 has 16 residues. The CDR3 protein is CASSLGGVGRQETQYF. The CDR3 DNA sequence: TGTGCCAGCAGTCTCGGGGGGGTTGGACGCCAAGAGACCCAGTACTTC.

This clone is a singleton in its sample. V and J are TRBV2 and TRBJ2-3; unclear D gene. V shed 3 bases and J shed 8 bases, with 12 bases lying between them. The CDR3 runs 13 residues. Germline CDR1 SNHLY, CDR2 FYNNEI. CDR3 protein: CASSDEVGRTQYF. For the CDR3, the DNA is TGTGCCAGCAGTGACGAAGTAGGGCGTACGCAGTATTTT.

J is TRBJ1-3 and V is TRBV29-1; D perhaps matches TRBD1 (6 bases). In germline, CDR1 is SQVTM, CDR2 ANQGSEA. V was trimmed by 4 bases and J by 0 bases, leaving 13 bases between them. The CDR3 is 15 amino acids. The CDR3 nucleotides are TGCAGCGTTGGGTACCGGGGGCTCTCTGGAAACACCATATATTTT. Amino acid sequence: CSVGYRGLSGNTIYF. Filled out from reference TRBV29-1 and TRBJ1-3, the complete variable domain reads SAVISQKPSRDICQRGTSLTIQCQVDSQVTMMFWYRQQPGQSLTLIATANQGSEATYESGFVIDKFPISRPNLTFSTLTVSNMSPEDSSIYLCSVGYRGLSGNTIYFGEGSWLTVV.

The chain couples TRBV2 to TRBJ1-2; D perhaps matches TRBD1 (6 bases). The CDR3 is 14 amino acids. The germline CDR1 and CDR2 sequences are SNHLY and FYNNEI. V shed 1 base and J shed 4 bases, with 10 bases lying between them. In DNA form, the CDR3 reads TGTGCCAGCAGTGAAGACAGGGTTGTCTATGGCTACACCTTC. This sequence encodes CASSEDRVVYGYTF.

The chain joins TRBV7-2 to TRBJ2-1, with 8 bases fitting TRBD2. Trimming removed 0 bases from V and 8 bases from J; junction bases left unmatched: 3. The CDR3 contains 14 residues. The V gene's germline CDR1 is SGHTA and CDR2 FQGNSA. The CDR3 loop is CASSLASGVDEQFF. CDR3 in DNA: TGTGCCAGCAGCTTAGCTAGCGGGGTTGATGAGCAGTTCTTC.

The CDR3 DNA reads TGTGCCAGCAGCCAAGGGATGCTGGTACTTGGCTACACCTTC. This gives the protein CASSQGMLVLGYTF. V and J are TRBV4-2 and TRBJ1-2; D not certain. Germline V gives CDR1 LGHNA, CDR2 YNFKEQ. V lost 1 base and J lost 7, with 13 bases in between. The CDR3 is made up of 14 amino acids.

CDR3 in DNA: TGTGCCAGCAGCCAGGAATACTCTGGGGCCAACGTCCTGACTTTC. Protein sequence: CASSQEYSGANVLTF. J is TRBJ2-6 and V is TRBV3-1 (or the pseudogene TRBV3-2); D ambiguous. There are 15 residues in the CDR3. Germline loops: CDR1 LGHDT, CDR2 YNNKEL (reference sequence). Deletions cut 3 bases from V and 0 bases from J, with 6 bases between.

The CDR3 sequence is CASRPLAGGPSTDTQYF. The CDR3 coding sequence is TGTGCCAGCAGGCCACTAGCGGGGGGGCCGAGCACAGATACGCAGTATTTT. V usage is TRBV2 and J usage is TRBJ2-3, with 13 bases matching TRBD2. Germline CDR1 is SNHLY and CDR2 is FYNNEI. The length of the CDR3 is 17 residues. The J segment lost 0 bases and the V segment lost 6 bases, leaving 6 bases of the junction unmatched.

The V call is TRBV4-2, the J call TRBJ2-3; maybe TRBD2 (6 bases). The germline V gene has CDR1 LGHNA and CDR2 YNFKEQ. V was cut by 5 bases and J by 5 bases, with 17 bases left in between. CDR3 length equals 15 residues. The CDR3 region is CASSLELAYGDTQYF. In nucleotides, the CDR3 is TGTGCCAGCAGCTTAGAGCTAGCGTACGGAGATACGCAGTATTTT.

This rearrangement joins TRBV7-9 to TRBJ2-7; D gene uncertain. Germline V lookup: CDR1 SEHNR, CDR2 FQNEAQ (reference sequence). The CDR3 runs to 15 residues. V was trimmed by 1 base and J by 3 bases, leaving 13 bases between them. CDR3 DNA: TGTGCCAGCAGCTTAGGAATAGGGATGAACTACGAGCAGTACTTC. It translates to CASSLGIGMNYEQYF.

This sequence joins TRBV3-1 (or the pseudogene TRBV3-2) and TRBJ1-1, with 8 bases aligning to TRBD1. The CDR3 is 14 amino acids. Germline V gene data show CDR1 as LGHDT and CDR2 as YNNKEL (reference sequence). The J segment lost 1 base and the V segment lost 4 bases, leaving 2 bases of the junction unmatched. The CDR3 DNA sequence: TGTGCCAGCAGCCCCAGGGGGCCGAACACTGAAGCTTTCTTT. It is translated as CASSPRGPNTEAFF.

This chain connects TRBV18 to TRBJ2-7; 8 bases are shared with TRBD1. The germline gives CDR1 KGHSH, CDR2 LQKENI. The length of the CDR3 is 14 residues. With 2 bases clipped from V and 5 bases from J, the junction kept 5 bases outside the gene matches. In DNA form, the CDR3 reads TGTGCCAGCTCACCAAGGGTACAGGGGGACGAGCAGTACTTC. As protein: CASSPRVQGDEQYF.

The rearrangement joins TRBV11-2 to TRBJ2-7, with 7 bases aligning to TRBD1. With V trimmed by 3 bases and J by 2 bases, 7 bases remained unmatched. The length of the CDR3 is 15 residues. Germline-derived CDR1 and CDR2 are SGHAT and FQNNGV. The CDR3 DNA reads TGTGCCAGCAGCTTCGCTCCGGGACAGACCTACGAGCAGTACTTC. Encoded protein: CASSFAPGQTYEQYF.

V usage is TRBV11-3 and J usage is TRBJ2-1; D uncertain. This CDR3 is 19 amino acids long. Trimming left V 0 bases short and J 5 bases short, with 23 bases between. Germline V gene data show CDR1 as SGHNT and CDR2 as YENEEA. The CDR3 region is CASSLEAFVGPPSNNEQFF. As DNA, the CDR3 is TGTGCCAGCAGCTTAGAGGCATTTGTTGGTCCCCCTTCGAACAATGAGCAGTTCTTC.